The present T cell receptor beta chain was sequenced within a study of neurological immune-mediated disorders. Points from the study as a whole: No expanded-clone CDR3 amino acid sequence recurred across subjects, suggesting private TCR-beta repertoires.

The sample holds many counts of this clonotype. Its antigen is unknown. The authors made cDNA by 5'RACE with 10-nucleotide random UMIs. A single record per CDR3 protein comes from TCRdb applying MiXCR to the 5' RACE reads. The repertoire includes 54,000 or so distinct CDR3 sequences, 3% to 4% of them detected once, and under 3.5% sits in the top ten. Germline values: CDR1 ENHRY, CDR2 SYGVKD. V lost 4 bases to trimming and J lost 4 bases, with 11 bases between them. The CDR3 consists of 13 residues. This clonotype originated in a woman aged 25 to 45 with multiple sclerosis. Sample: PBMCs. The rearrangement links TRBV10-3 to TRBJ2-7; a possible D gene is TRBD1 (5 bases). The CDR3 DNA sequence: TGTGCCATCAGTGGGACAACTGTGTACGAGCAGTACTTC. As protein: CAISGTTVYEQYF.